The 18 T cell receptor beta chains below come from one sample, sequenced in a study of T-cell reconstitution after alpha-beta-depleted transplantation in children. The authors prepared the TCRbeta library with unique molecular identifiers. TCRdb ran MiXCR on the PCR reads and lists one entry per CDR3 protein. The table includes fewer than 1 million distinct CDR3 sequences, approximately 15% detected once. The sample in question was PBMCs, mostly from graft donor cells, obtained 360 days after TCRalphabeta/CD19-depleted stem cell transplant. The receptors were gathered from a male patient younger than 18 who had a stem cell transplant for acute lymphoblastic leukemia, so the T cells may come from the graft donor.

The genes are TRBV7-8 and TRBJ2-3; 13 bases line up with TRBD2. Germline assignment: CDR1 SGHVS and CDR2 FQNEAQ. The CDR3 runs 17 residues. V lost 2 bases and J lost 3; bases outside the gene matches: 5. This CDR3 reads CASSLRGTSGVTDTQYF. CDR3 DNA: TGTGCCAGCAGCTTACGGGGGACTAGCGGGGTGACAGATACGCAGTATTTT.

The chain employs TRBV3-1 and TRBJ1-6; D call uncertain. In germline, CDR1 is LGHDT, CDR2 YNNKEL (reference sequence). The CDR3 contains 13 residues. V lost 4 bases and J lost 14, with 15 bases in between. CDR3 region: CASSPRLGGALHF. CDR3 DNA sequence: TGTGCCAGCAGCCCCCGATTAGGTGGGGCCCTCCACTTT.

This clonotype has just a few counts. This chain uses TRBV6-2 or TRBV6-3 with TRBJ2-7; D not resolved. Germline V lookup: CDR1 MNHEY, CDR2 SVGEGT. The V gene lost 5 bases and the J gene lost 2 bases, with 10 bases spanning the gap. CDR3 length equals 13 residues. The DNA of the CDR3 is TGTGCCAGCAGTACAGTCCCAGCCTACGAGCAGTACTTC. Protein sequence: CASSTVPAYEQYF.

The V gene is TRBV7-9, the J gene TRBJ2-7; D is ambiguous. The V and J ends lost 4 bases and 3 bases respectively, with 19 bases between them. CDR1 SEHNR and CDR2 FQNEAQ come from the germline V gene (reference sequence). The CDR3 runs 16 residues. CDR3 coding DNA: TGTGCCAGCAGCTCCCCCCCGACTCTTCTCCACTACGAGCAGTACTTC. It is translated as CASSSPPTLLHYEQYF. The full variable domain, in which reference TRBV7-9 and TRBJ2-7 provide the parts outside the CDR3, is DTGVSQNPRHKITKRGQNVTFRCDPISEHNRLYWYRQTLGQGPEFLTYFQNEAQLEKSRLLSDRFSAERPKGSFSTLEIQRTEQGDSAMYLCASSSPPTLLHYEQYFGPGTRLTVT.

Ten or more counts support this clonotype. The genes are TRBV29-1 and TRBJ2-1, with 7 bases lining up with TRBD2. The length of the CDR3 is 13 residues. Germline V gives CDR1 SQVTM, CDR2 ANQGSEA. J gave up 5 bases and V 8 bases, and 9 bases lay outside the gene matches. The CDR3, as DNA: TGCAGCCTTCGGGGGGTTGGGGACAATGAGCAGTTCTTC. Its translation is CSLRGVGDNEQFF.

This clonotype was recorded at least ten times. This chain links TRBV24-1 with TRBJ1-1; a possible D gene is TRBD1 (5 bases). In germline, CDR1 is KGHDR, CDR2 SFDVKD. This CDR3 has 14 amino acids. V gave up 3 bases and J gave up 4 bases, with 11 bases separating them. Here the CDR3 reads CATSDNDRITEAFF. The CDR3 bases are TGTGCCACCAGTGATAATGACAGAATCACTGAAGCTTTCTTT.

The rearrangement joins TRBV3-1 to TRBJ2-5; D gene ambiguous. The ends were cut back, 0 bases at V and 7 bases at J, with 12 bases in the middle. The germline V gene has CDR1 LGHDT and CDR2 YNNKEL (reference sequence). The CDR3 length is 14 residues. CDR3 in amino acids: CASSQDPLLGTQYF. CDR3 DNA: TGTGCCAGCAGCCAAGATCCGCTGTTGGGGACCCAGTACTTC.

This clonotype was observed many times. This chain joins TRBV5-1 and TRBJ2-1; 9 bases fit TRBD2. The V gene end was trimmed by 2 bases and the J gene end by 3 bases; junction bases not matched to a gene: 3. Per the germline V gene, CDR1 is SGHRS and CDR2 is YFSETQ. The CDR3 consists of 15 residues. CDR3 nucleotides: TGCGCCAGCAGCTTAAGACTAGCGGTCTACAATGAGCAGTTCTTC. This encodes CASSLRLAVYNEQFF.

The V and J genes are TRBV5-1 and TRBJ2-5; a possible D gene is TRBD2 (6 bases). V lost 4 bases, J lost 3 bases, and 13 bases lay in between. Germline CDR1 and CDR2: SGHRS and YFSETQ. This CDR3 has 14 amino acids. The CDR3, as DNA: TGCGCCAGCAGCAGAGGGACTTCCGAAGAGACCCAGTACTTC. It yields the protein CASSRGTSEETQYF.

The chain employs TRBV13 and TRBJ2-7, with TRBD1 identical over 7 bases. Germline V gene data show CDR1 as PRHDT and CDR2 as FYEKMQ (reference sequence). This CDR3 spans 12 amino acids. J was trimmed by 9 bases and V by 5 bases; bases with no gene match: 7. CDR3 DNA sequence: TGTGCCAGCAGCCACGACAGGGACGGGCAGTACTTC. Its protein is CASSHDRDGQYF.

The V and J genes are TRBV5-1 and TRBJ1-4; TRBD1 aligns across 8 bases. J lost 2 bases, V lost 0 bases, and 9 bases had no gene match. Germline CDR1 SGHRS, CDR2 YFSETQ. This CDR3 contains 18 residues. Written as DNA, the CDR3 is TGCGCCAGCAGCTTGGGAGTGGTTGCAGGGGGCACTAATGAAAAACTGTTTTTT. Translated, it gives CASSLGVVAGGTNEKLFF.

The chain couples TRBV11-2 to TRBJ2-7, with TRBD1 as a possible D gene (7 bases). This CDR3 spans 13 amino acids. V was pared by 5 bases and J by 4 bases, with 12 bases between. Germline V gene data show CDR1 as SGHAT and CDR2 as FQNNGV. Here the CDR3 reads CASSTAGGYEQYF. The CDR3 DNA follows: TGTGCCAGCAGCACAGCAGGGGGGTACGAGCAGTACTTC.

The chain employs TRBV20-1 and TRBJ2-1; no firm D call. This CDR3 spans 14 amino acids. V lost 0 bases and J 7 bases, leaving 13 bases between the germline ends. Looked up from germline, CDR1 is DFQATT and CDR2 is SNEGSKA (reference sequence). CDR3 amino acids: CSARDPTRTNEQFF. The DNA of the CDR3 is TGCAGTGCTAGAGACCCGACTCGTACAAATGAGCAGTTCTTC.

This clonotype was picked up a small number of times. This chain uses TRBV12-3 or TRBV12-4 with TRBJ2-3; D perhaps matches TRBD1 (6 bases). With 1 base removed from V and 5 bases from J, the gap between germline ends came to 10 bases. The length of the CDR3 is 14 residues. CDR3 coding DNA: TGTGCCAGCAGTTTAGGGACAGACGGAGATACGCAGTATTTT. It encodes CASSLGTDGDTQYF.

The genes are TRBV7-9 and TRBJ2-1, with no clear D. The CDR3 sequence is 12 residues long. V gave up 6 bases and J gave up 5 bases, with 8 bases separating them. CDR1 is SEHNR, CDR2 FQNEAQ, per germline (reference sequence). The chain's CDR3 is CASRVFHNEQFF. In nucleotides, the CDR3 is TGTGCCAGCAGGGTCTTTCACAATGAGCAGTTCTTC.

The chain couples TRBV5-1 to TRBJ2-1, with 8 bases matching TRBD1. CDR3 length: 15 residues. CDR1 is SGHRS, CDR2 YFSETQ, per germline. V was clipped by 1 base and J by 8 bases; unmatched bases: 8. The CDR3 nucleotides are TGCGCCAGCAGCTTGCGAGGACAGGGTTCCCATGAGCAGTTCTTC. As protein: CASSLRGQGSHEQFF.

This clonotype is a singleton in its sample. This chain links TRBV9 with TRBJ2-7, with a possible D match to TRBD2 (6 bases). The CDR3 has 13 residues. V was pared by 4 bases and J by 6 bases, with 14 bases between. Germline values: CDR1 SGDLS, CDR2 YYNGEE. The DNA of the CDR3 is TGTGCCAGCAGCCCTCGGACTAACCCCGAGCAGTACTTC. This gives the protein CASSPRTNPEQYF.

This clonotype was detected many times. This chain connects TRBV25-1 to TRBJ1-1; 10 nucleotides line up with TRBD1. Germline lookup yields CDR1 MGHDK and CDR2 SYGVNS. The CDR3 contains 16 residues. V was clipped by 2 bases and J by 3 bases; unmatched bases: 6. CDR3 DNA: TGTGCCAGCAGTGAACCAGCCGGACAGGGGGACACTGAAGCTTTCTTT. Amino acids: CASSEPAGQGDTEAFF.